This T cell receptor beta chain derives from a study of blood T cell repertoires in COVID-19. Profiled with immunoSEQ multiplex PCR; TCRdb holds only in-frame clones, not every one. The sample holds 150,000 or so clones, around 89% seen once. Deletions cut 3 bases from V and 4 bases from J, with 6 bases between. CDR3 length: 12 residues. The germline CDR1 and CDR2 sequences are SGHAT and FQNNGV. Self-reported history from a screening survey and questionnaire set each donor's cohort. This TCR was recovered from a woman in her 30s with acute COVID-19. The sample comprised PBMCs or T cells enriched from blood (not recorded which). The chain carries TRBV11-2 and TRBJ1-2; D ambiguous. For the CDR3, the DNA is TGTGCCAGCAGCTTCGGCGGCTATGGCTACACCTTC. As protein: CASSFGGYGYTF.